These 21 T cell receptor beta chains share one sample of origin, sequenced in a study of blood T cell repertoires in COVID-19 (TCRdb year 2020). Preparation of the library involved the immunoSEQ multiplex PCR assay. Here the immuneACCESS table is served through TCRdb, limited to in-frame sequences with V and J called. Missing clones are a known gap in these copies; in checked studies unresolved V genes cover under half, and the rest lacks a known reason. The sample includes roughly 200,000 clones, with 65% to 85% observed a single time. The top ten hold around 4% of the sample. Sequenced input: peripheral blood. These receptors were obtained from a man aged 45-65 years with active or convalescent COVID-19.

The table lists this clone with a few counts. The V and J genes are TRBV5-1 and TRBJ2-1, with TRBD1 matching 7 bases. CDR3 length: 14 amino acids. V lost 1 base to trimming and J lost 9 bases; unmatched junction nucleotides: 7. Germline assignment: CDR1 SGHRS and CDR2 YFSETQ. The CDR3 region has the DNA TGCGCCAGCAGCTTGACACAGGGGAAAGGTGAGCAGTTCTTC. Translating it yields CASSLTQGKGEQFF.

V and J are TRBV5-5 and TRBJ1-2; TRBD1 matches at 10 bases. The CDR3 extends over 17 amino acids. The V gene's germline CDR1 is SGHKS and CDR2 YYEKEE (reference sequence). With 6 bases clipped from V and 5 bases from J, the junction kept 16 bases outside the gene matches. The CDR3 spells CASTIKTGGTGYYGYTF. In nucleotides, the CDR3 is TGTGCCAGCACCATCAAGACAGGGGGCACGGGGTATTATGGCTACACCTTC.

This chain links TRBV5-5 with TRBJ1-3; D gene ambiguous. Germline V gives CDR1 SGHKS, CDR2 YYEKEE (reference sequence). This CDR3 region has 13 residues. V shed 4 bases and J shed 3 bases, with 8 bases lying between them. The CDR3 bases are TGTGCCAGCAGCCCGGGTCTTGGAAACACCATATATTTT. Its translation is CASSPGLGNTIYF. The complete variable domain, with remaining parts taken from reference TRBV5-5 and TRBJ1-3, reads DAGVTQSPTHLIKTRGQQVTLRCSPISGHKSVSWYQQVLGQGPQFIFQYYEKEERGRGNFPDRFSARQFPNYSSELNVNALLLGDSALYLCASSPGLGNTIYFGEGSWLTVV.

The chain employs TRBV7-9 and TRBJ1-4; no reliable D call. V was clipped by 5 bases and J by 1 base, with 14 bases between them. CDR3 size: 16 residues. Germline CDR1 SEHNR, CDR2 FQNEAQ (reference sequence). For the CDR3, the DNA is TGTGCCAGCAGCCCACGTGAACGGGAAACTAATGAAAAACTGTTTTTT. It translates to CASSPRERETNEKLFF.

The V gene is TRBV10-3, the J gene TRBJ2-1, with a possible D match to TRBD2 (6 bases). The V gene's germline CDR1 is ENHRY and CDR2 SYGVKD. Trimming shortened V by 7 bases and J by 2 bases, and 18 bases separated the two germline ends. CDR3 length equals 16 residues. The CDR3 protein is CAITPRRGSPYNEQFF. The CDR3 region has the DNA TGTGCCATCACCCCCCGGAGGGGATCGCCCTACAATGAGCAGTTCTTC.

This sequence joins TRBV7-2 and TRBJ2-3, with 16 bases lining up with TRBD2. The V segment lost 2 bases and the J segment 0 bases; nucleotides outside the gene matches: 5. This CDR3 comprises 19 residues. Germline loops: CDR1 SGHTA, CDR2 FQGNSA. DNA for the CDR3: TGTGCCAGCAGCTTAACGGGACTAGCGGGGGGGCATAGCACAGATACGCAGTATTTT. Its protein is CASSLTGLAGGHSTDTQYF. The full variable domain, with the rest looked up from reference TRBV7-2 and TRBJ2-3, is GAGVSQSPSNKVTEKGKDVELRCDPISGHTALYWYRQSLGQGLEFLIYFQGNSAPDKSGLPSDRFSAERTGGSVSTLTIQRTQQEDSAVYLCASSLTGLAGGHSTDTQYFGPGTRLTVL.

The CDR3 DNA reads TGTGCCAGCAGCTTAGCGGAGGAAAAACTGTTTTTT. Protein product: CASSLAEEKLFF. The chain uses TRBV7-9 and TRBJ1-4; D unresolved. The CDR3 extends over 12 amino acids. Trimming left V 0 bases short and J 8 bases short, with 4 bases between. Germline V gives CDR1 SEHNR, CDR2 FQNEAQ (reference sequence).

The chain has TRBV24-1 and TRBJ1-3; D is unclear. The CDR3 is made up of 13 amino acids. V was shortened by 9 bases and J by 4 bases, with 12 bases between the two germline ends. The germline V gene encodes CDR1 KGHDR and CDR2 SFDVKD. CDR3 region: CATYVQKGNTIYF. CDR3 nucleotide sequence: TGTGCCACCTACGTTCAGAAGGGAAACACCATATATTTT.

V is TRBV4-2 and J is TRBJ2-7; tentatively, D is TRBD2 (5 bases). V lost 1 base to trimming and J lost 0 bases, with 10 bases between them. The CDR3 spans 15 residues. CDR1 is LGHNA, CDR2 YNFKEQ, per germline. The CDR3 region is CASSQGRGSSYEQYF. The CDR3 DNA is TGTGCCAGCAGCCAAGGGCGAGGGAGCTCCTACGAGCAGTACTTC.

The genes are TRBV7-9 and TRBJ2-3; D may be TRBD2 (7 bases). The germline gives CDR1 SEHNR, CDR2 FQNEAQ (reference sequence). V lost 3 bases to trimming and J lost 1 base, with 20 bases between them. The CDR3 contains 18 residues. The CDR3: CASSFRRGGTQGTDTQYF. The CDR3 coding sequence is TGTGCCAGCAGCTTCCGTAGGGGGGGCACCCAGGGCACAGATACGCAGTATTTT.

Concerning this clone itself: Other DNA sequences within the sample encode an identical CDR3. The chain links TRBV5-1 to TRBJ1-5; D is perhaps TRBD1 (5 bases). The V and J ends lost 0 bases and 6 bases respectively, with 10 bases between them. CDR3 size: 14 residues. Germline-derived CDR1 and CDR2 are SGHRS and YFSETQ. Here the CDR3 reads CASSLGGDGQPQHF. In DNA, the CDR3 is TGCGCCAGCAGCTTGGGGGGGGACGGTCAGCCCCAGCATTTT.

This chain connects TRBV2 to TRBJ1-6; perhaps TRBD1 as D (6 bases). V lost 7 bases to trimming and J lost 9 bases, with 16 bases between them. CDR3 length equals 14 residues. Germline lookup yields CDR1 SNHLY and CDR2 FYNNEI. The CDR3 region has the DNA TGTGCCAGCACGTGGGACAAGGACTCTTCACCCCTCCACTTT. Protein sequence: CASTWDKDSSPLHF.

This clone was seen a handful of times. The rearrangement uses TRBV7-6 and TRBJ1-5; 9 bases are a match to TRBD1. There are 15 residues in the CDR3. V shed 5 bases and J 7 bases; nucleotides not matched to a gene: 9. Germline CDR1 SGHVS, CDR2 FNYEAQ. Written as DNA, the CDR3 is TGTGCCAGCAGCCAAGGACAGGGGATTGGGCAGCCCCAGCATTTT. Its translation is CASSQGQGIGQPQHF.

This clone was recorded a few times. The V gene is TRBV29-1, the J gene TRBJ1-1, with D maybe TRBD1 (5 bases). Per germline, CDR1 SQVTM and CDR2 ANQGSEA. CDR3 length: 15 amino acids. V gave up 5 bases and J gave up 7 bases, with 23 bases separating them. The CDR3 DNA is TGCAGCGTTCGAACTATAGACAGACGGAAGGGTGAAGCTTTCTTT. Protein: CSVRTIDRRKGEAFF.

The V and J genes are TRBV20-1 and TRBJ2-3; D is perhaps TRBD2 (5 bases). V dropped 3 bases and J dropped 6 bases, with 7 bases sitting between them. The CDR3 contains 11 residues. Germline assignment: CDR1 DFQATT and CDR2 SNEGSKA (reference sequence). In DNA form, the CDR3 reads TGCAGTGCTAGGACGGGGGATACGCAGTATTTT. It yields the protein CSARTGDTQYF.

The V and J genes are TRBV9 and TRBJ2-7; perhaps TRBD2 as D (6 bases). The CDR3 extends over 15 amino acids. Germline loops: CDR1 SGDLS, CDR2 YYNGEE. V dropped 4 bases and J dropped 0 bases, with 14 bases sitting between them. In DNA form, the CDR3 reads TGTGCCAGCAGCCGAGTGGAGGGGAGCTCCTACGAGCAGTACTTC. Translated: CASSRVEGSSYEQYF.

This rearrangement joins TRBV5-4 to TRBJ2-3; 13 bases are a match to TRBD2. Germline V gives CDR1 SGHNT, CDR2 YYREEE (reference sequence). This CDR3 has 18 residues. The V gene end was trimmed by 4 bases and the J gene end by 3 bases; junction bases not matched to a gene: 11. CDR3 nucleotides: TGTGCCAGCAGCCAGGGACTAGCGGGGACCGTCAGTACAGATACGCAGTATTTT. Protein sequence: CASSQGLAGTVSTDTQYF.

V gene TRBV6-4 combines with J gene TRBJ2-1, with a possible D match to TRBD1 (6 bases). Germline CDR1 is MRHNA and CDR2 is SNTAGT. V gave up 3 bases and J gave up 5 bases, with 14 bases separating them. The CDR3 is 15 residues long. CDR3 sequence reads: CASSDEGGPDNEQFF. DNA for the CDR3: TGTGCCAGCAGTGATGAAGGGGGACCCGACAATGAGCAGTTCTTC.

The chain uses TRBV19 and TRBJ1-5; the match to TRBD1 covers 11 bases. The CDR3 consists of 15 residues. V shed 2 bases, J shed 6 bases, and the junction held 3 bases outside the gene matches. CDR1 LNHDA and CDR2 SQIVND come from the germline V gene (reference sequence). The DNA of the CDR3 is TGTGCCAGTAGTATACCCGGGACAGGGGGTCAGCCCCAGCATTTT. Protein product: CASSIPGTGGQPQHF.

The CDR3 reads CASSTVGGGEQFF. The CDR3 bases are TGTGCCAGTAGTACCGTCGGGGGGGGTGAGCAGTTCTTC. This chain links TRBV19 with TRBJ2-1; 8 bases agree with TRBD2. Germline assignment: CDR1 LNHDA and CDR2 SQIVND (reference sequence). The CDR3 totals 13 residues. Germline trimming cut 4 bases from V and 9 bases from J; bases unmatched to any gene: 5.

This clone came up once. The chain couples TRBV6-2 or TRBV6-3 to TRBJ2-1; D possibly corresponds to TRBD2 (6 bases). The germline V gene has CDR1 MNHEY and CDR2 SVGEGT. The CDR3 has 14 residues. V was cut by 2 bases and J by 4 bases, with 9 bases left in between. Here the CDR3 DNA reads TGTGCCAGCAGTTACGGCGGGGCGTACAATGAGCAGTTCTTC. Its protein product is CASSYGGAYNEQFF.